These 5 T cell receptor beta chains share one sample of origin, sequenced in a study of a mutant IDH1 vaccine in newly diagnosed glioma (dated by TCRdb to the early 2020s). The antigens for these receptors are not known. Preparation of the library involved the immunoSEQ multiplex PCR assay. TCRdb's version of the immuneACCESS table is confined to in-frame rearrangements and falls short of the full clone set. An unresolved V gene accounts for under half of the shortfall where checked; the remainder is of unknown origin. The table for this sample lists 75,000 to 95,000 clones; roughly 89% of them were counted only once. The top ten constitute 0.77% of the sample. What this sample's time point label stands for: week 47, end of study. Each vaccine dose, consisting of 300 ug of a 20-mer mutant IDH1 peptide in Montanide, was administered subcutaneously with topical imiquimod. This sample comprised PBMCs, obtained from a glioma patient whose treatment included an IDH1 peptide vaccine. All receptors derive from a woman aged 45-60 years with glioma.

This chain joins TRBV27 and TRBJ1-5; D uncertain. Deletions cut 3 bases from V and 0 bases from J, with 9 bases between. CDR3 size: 15 residues. Germline CDR1 and CDR2: MNHEY and SMNVEV (reference sequence). The CDR3 is CASSLVGSSNQPQHF. The CDR3 DNA reads TGTGCCAGCAGTTTGGTCGGGTCTAGCAATCAGCCCCAGCATTTT.

The chain combines TRBV7-3 with TRBJ2-1, with TRBD1 identical over 10 bases. CDR3 size: 13 residues. V was pared by 5 bases and J by 8 bases, with 3 bases of the junction left unmatched. Germline V gives CDR1 SGHTA, CDR2 FQGTGA. The CDR3 sequence: CASSPGTGDEQFF. The CDR3 DNA reads TGTGCCAGCAGCCCCGGGACAGGGGATGAGCAGTTCTTC.

This chain joins TRBV18 and TRBJ1-1, with D perhaps matching TRBD1 (5 bases). With 3 bases removed from V and 3 bases from J, the gap between germline ends came to 8 bases. Germline V gene lookup returns CDR1 KGHSH and CDR2 LQKENI. The CDR3 sequence is 13 residues long. CDR3 region: CASSPGRDTEAFF. The CDR3 coding sequence is TGTGCCAGCTCACCCGGCAGGGACACTGAAGCTTTCTTT.

The chain is built from TRBV7-8 and TRBJ2-7; tentatively, D is TRBD2 (5 bases). This CDR3 region has 13 residues. Germline loops: CDR1 SGHVS, CDR2 FQNEAQ. V was shortened by 5 bases and J by 5 bases, with 13 bases between the two germline ends. CDR3 protein: CASSPPPGDEQYF. In nucleotides, the CDR3 is TGTGCCAGCAGCCCTCCGCCCGGGGACGAGCAGTACTTC.

The gene calls are TRBV6-1 and TRBJ1-4; the D is unclear. CDR1 is MNHNS and CDR2 is SASEGT in the germline V gene. V was shortened by 1 base and J by 6 bases, with 6 bases between the two germline ends. The CDR3 sequence is 13 residues long. CDR3 nucleotides: TGTGCCAGCAGTGAAGTCTCAGATGAAAAACTGTTTTTT. It is translated as CASSEVSDEKLFF.